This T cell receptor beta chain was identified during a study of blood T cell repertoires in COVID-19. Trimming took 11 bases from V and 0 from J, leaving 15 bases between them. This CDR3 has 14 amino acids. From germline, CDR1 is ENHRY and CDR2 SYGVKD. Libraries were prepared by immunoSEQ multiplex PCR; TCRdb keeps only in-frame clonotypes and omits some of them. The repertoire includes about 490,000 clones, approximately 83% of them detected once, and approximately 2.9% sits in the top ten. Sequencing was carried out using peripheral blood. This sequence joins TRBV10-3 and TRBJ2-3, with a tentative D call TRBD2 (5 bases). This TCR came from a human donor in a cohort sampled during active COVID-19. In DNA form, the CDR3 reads TGTGCCTCCGAAAGCGGAACTAGCACAGATACGCAGTATTTT. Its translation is CASESGTSTDTQYF.